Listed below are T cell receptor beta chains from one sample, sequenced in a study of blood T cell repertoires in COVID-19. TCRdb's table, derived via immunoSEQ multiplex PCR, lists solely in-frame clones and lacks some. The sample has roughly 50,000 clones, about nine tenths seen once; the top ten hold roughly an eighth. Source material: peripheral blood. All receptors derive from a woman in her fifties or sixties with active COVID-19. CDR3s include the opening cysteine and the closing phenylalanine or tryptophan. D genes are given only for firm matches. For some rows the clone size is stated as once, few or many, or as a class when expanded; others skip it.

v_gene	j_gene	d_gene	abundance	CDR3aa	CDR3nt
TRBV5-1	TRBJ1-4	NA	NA	CASSGAVDEKLFF	TGCGCCAGCAGTGGGGCGGTCGATGAAAAACTGTTTTTT
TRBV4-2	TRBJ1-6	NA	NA	CASSQEKLINSPLHF	TGTGCCAGCAGCCAAGAAAAGCTGATTAATTCACCCCTCCACTTT
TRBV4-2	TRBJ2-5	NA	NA	CASSQAQVKQETQYF	TGTGCCAGCAGCCAAGCACAGGTAAAACAGGAGACCCAGTACTTC
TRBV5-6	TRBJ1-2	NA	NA	CASSPSGVYGYTF	TGTGCCAGCAGCCCCAGCGGCGTCTATGGCTACACCTTC
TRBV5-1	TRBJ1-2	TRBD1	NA	CASSLDGQGPYGYTF	TGCGCCAGCAGCTTGGACGGACAGGGCCCCTATGGCTACACCTTC
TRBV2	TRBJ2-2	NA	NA	CASSVIGDTGELFF	TGTGCCAGCAGTGTTATAGGGGACACCGGGGAGCTGTTTTTT
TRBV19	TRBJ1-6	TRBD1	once	CASNPGQAGNSPLHF	TGTGCCAGTAACCCCGGACAGGCGGGGAATTCACCCCTCCACTTT
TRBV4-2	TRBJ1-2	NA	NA	CASSQDRRYGYTF	TGTGCCAGCAGCCAAGATCGGAGATATGGCTACACCTTC
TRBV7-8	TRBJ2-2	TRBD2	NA	CASSPSLAGGLSNTGELFF	TGTGCCAGCAGCCCCTCCCTGGCGGGGGGGCTAAGTAACACCGGGGAGCTGTTTTTT
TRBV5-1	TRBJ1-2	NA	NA	CASSSPSGNYGYTF	TGCGCCAGCAGCTCCCCCTCGGGGAACTATGGCTACACCTTC
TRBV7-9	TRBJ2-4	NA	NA	CAITPGQLAKNIQYF	TGTGCCATAACCCCGGGACAATTAGCCAAAAACATTCAGTACTTC
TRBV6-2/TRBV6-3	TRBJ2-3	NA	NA	CASSYGASSTDTQYF	TGTGCCAGCAGTTACGGGGCTTCTAGCACAGATACGCAGTATTTT
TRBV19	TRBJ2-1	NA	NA	CASREAWEQFF	TGTGCCAGTAGGGAGGCCTGGGAGCAGTTCTTC
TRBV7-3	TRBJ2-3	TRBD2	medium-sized	CASSSSGLAGGPADTQYF	TGTGCCAGCAGCTCCTCGGGACTAGCGGGGGGGCCCGCAGATACGCAGTATTTT
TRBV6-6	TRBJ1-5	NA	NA	CASSPTAATDQPQHF	TGTGCCAGCAGCCCTACAGCCGCCACGGATCAGCCCCAGCATTTT
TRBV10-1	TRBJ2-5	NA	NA	CASSSGLQETQYF	TGCGCCAGCAGCTCGGGACTCCAAGAGACCCAGTACTTC
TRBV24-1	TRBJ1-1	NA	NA	CATSDHSSDRAFF	TGTGCCACCAGTGACCACTCTTCGGACAGAGCTTTCTTT
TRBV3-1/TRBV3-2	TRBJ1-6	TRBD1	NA	CASSLLGQGNSPLHF	TGTGCCAGCAGCCTCCTCGGACAGGGAAATTCACCCCTCCACTTT
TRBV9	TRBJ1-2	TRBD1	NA	CASSADRVYGYTF	TGTGCCAGCAGCGCGGACAGGGTATATGGCTACACCTTC
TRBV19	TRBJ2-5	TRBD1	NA	CASSILGTGTETQYF	TGTGCCAGTAGTATCTTAGGGACAGGGACAGAGACCCAGTACTTC
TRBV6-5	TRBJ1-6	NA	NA	CASSFKVRGSDSPLHF	TGTGCCAGCAGTTTTAAGGTCAGGGGATCGGATTCACCCCTCCACTTT
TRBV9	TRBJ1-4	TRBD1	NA	CASSSQGSKDEKLFF	TGTGCCAGCAGCTCACAGGGGAGTAAAGATGAAAAACTGTTTTTT
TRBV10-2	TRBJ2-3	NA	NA	CASRESPTSTDTQYF	TGCGCCAGCAGGGAGAGCCCTACTAGCACAGATACGCAGTATTTT
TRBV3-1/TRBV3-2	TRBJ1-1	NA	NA	CASSPTGNTEAFF	TGTGCCAGCAGCCCCACAGGGAACACTGAAGCTTTCTTT
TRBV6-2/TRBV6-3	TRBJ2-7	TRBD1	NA	CASSSGQGAFEQYF	TGTGCCAGCAGTTCGGGACAGGGGGCTTTCGAGCAGTACTTC
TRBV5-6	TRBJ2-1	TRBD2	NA	CASSLNWGTSAFTDEQFF	TGTGCCAGCAGCTTGAACTGGGGGACTAGCGCTTTCACGGATGAGCAGTTCTTC
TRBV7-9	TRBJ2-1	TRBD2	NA	CASSSPTSGSSYNEQFF	TGTGCCAGCAGCTCGCCGACTAGCGGGAGCTCCTACAATGAGCAGTTCTTC
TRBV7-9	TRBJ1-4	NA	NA	CASSLGGLLGEKLFF	TGTGCCAGCAGCTTAGGGGGGCTTTTGGGTGAAAAACTGTTTTTT
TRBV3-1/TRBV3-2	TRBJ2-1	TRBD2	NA	CASSQDPAGGFYNEQFF	TGTGCCAGCAGCCAAGATCCCGCGGGGGGCTTCTACAATGAGCAGTTCTTC
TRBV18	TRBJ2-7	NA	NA	CASSPSRGGYEQYF	TGTGCCAGCTCACCCTCCAGAGGAGGATACGAGCAGTACTTC
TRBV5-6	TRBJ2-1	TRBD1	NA	CASSLPPGQGLNEQFF	TGTGCCAGCAGCTTGCCCCCGGGACAGGGGTTAAATGAGCAGTTCTTC
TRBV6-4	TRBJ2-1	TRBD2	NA	CASSEELAGYNEQFF	TGTGCCAGCAGTGAGGAACTAGCGGGGTACAATGAGCAGTTCTTC
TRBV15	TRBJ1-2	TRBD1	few	CATSRGGGTGASRGYTF	TGTGCCACCAGCAGAGGCGGGGGGACAGGGGCGTCCCGGGGCTACACCTTC
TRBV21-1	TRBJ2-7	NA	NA	CASSLSSRGQGSFYEQYF	TGTGCCAGCAGCCTCTCCTCCCGAGGACAGGGTTCGTTCTACGAGCAGTACTTC
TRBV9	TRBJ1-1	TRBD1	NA	CASSPGQSNTEAFF	TGTGCCAGCAGCCCGGGACAGTCTAACACTGAAGCTTTCTTT
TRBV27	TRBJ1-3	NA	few	CASSVTGQTGNTIYF	TGTGCCAGCAGTGTCACAGGGCAAACAGGAAACACCATATATTTT
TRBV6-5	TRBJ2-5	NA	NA	CASSYLAVKETQYF	TGTGCCAGCAGTTACTTAGCGGTTAAAGAGACCCAGTACTTC
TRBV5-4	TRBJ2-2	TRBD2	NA	CASTLTLAGGWTGELFF	TGTGCCAGCACCCTGACACTAGCGGGGGGGTGGACCGGGGAGCTGTTTTTT
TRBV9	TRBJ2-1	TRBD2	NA	CASSASGTRSYNEQFF	TGTGCCAGCAGCGCCTCCGGGACTAGGTCCTACAATGAGCAGTTCTTC
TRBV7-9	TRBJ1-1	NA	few	CASSMYREGAFF	TGTGCCAGCAGTATGTACAGGGAAGGAGCTTTCTTT
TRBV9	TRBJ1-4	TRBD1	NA	CASSAFRDRGTGLFF	TGTGCCAGCAGCGCGTTCCGGGACAGGGGCACGGGTCTGTTTTTT
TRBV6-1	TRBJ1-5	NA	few	CASSEVFDQPQHF	TGTGCCAGCAGTGAAGTTTTCGATCAGCCCCAGCATTTT
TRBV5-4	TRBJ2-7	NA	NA	CASSLRDEQYF	TGTGCCAGCAGCCTTCGGGACGAGCAGTACTTC